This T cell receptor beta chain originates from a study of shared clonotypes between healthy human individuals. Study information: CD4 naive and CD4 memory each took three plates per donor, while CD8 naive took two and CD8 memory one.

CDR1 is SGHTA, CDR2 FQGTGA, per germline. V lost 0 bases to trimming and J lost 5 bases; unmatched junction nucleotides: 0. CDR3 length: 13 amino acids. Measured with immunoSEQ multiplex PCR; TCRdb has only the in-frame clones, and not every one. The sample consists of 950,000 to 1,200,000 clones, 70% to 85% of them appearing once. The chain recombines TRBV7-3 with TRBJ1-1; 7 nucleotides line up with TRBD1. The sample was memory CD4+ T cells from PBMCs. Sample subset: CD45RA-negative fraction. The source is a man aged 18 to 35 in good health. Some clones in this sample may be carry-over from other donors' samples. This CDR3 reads CASSLTQGTEAFF. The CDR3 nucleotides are TGTGCCAGCAGCTTAACACAGGGGACTGAAGCTTTCTTT.